The 27 T cell receptor beta chains listed next were all sequenced from one sample in a study of radiotherapy plus CTLA-4 blockade in lung cancer (dated by TCRdb to 2016 to 2019). The method behind the library was the immunoSEQ multiplex PCR assay. TCRdb carries this immuneACCESS record with in-frame sequences only. Its versions omit some clonotypes, under half of them owing to an unresolved V gene in the studies checked, with the rest unexplained. In all, the sample holds tens of thousands of clones, and 81% of those were seen once. About 26% of the sample belongs to the ten largest clones. The source was peripheral blood, collected from a patient treated with radiotherapy plus ipilimumab. Every receptor here comes from a human donor with non-small cell lung cancer that progressed on radiotherapy plus ipilimumab.

This chain links TRBV19 with TRBJ1-6; the D gene is possibly TRBD1 (5 bases). V gave up 2 bases and J gave up 8 bases, with 10 bases separating them. This CDR3 region has 14 residues. Germline CDR1 reads LNHDA; CDR2 reads SQIVND (reference sequence). The CDR3 sequence is CASSIYGQYSPLHF. CDR3 DNA sequence: TGTGCCAGTAGTATATATGGACAATATTCACCCCTCCACTTT. Using reference TRBV19 and TRBJ1-6 for the parts outside the CDR3, the full variable domain is DGGITQSPKYLFRKEGQNVTLSCEQNLNHDAMYWYRQDPGQGLRLIYYSQIVNDFQKGDIAEGYSVSREKKESFPLTVTSAQKNPTAFYLCASSIYGQYSPLHFGNGTRLTVT.

This CDR3 is CASSLGTSGGTGELFF. In nucleotides, the CDR3 is TGCGCCAGCAGCTTGGGGACTAGCGGGGGTACCGGGGAGCTGTTTTTT. The chain recombines TRBV5-1 with TRBJ2-2; 13 nucleotides line up with TRBD2. Germline trimming cut 0 bases from V and 5 bases from J; bases unmatched to any gene: 1. The length of the CDR3 is 16 residues. The V gene's germline CDR1 is SGHRS and CDR2 YFSETQ.

This chain links TRBV19 with TRBJ1-5; 7 bases are a match to TRBD1. This CDR3 has 14 residues. The germline V gene encodes CDR1 LNHDA and CDR2 SQIVND (reference sequence). V trimming: 3 bases; J trimming: 7 bases; junction bases outside the gene matches: 6. CDR3 DNA: TGTGCCAGTAGTATCACAGGGGTGGGCCAGCCCCAGCATTTT. This translates into CASSITGVGQPQHF.

The gene calls are TRBV4-3 and TRBJ2-3, with 8 positions matching TRBD2. The CDR3 sequence is 18 residues long. The trim removed 3 bases at V and 6 bases at J, leaving 17 bases unmatched. Looked up from germline, CDR1 is LGHNA and CDR2 is YSLEER. CDR3 in amino acids: CASSHSPGTRGLGDTQYF. Written as DNA, the CDR3 is TGCGCCAGCAGCCATTCTCCCGGGACTAGAGGCCTAGGGGATACGCAGTATTTT.

This chain joins TRBV27 and TRBJ2-3; 7 bases agree with TRBD1. This CDR3 has 14 residues. V shed 6 bases and J 2 bases; nucleotides not matched to a gene: 5. The germline gives CDR1 MNHEY, CDR2 SMNVEV (reference sequence). The CDR3 here is CASRRQGNTDTQYF. The CDR3, as DNA: TGTGCCAGCAGACGACAGGGCAACACAGATACGCAGTATTTT.

The chain uses TRBV19 and TRBJ1-2; 7 bases fit TRBD1. Trimming at V came to 5 bases and at J to 5 bases, leaving 14 bases not matched to a gene. Germline assignment: CDR1 LNHDA and CDR2 SQIVND (reference sequence). CDR3 size: 16 residues. The CDR3 DNA is TGTGCCAGTAGTGCAACCGGACAGGCTGATAGGTATGGCTACACCTTC. Translated: CASSATGQADRYGYTF.

The rearrangement uses TRBV5-1 and TRBJ2-3; 9 bases agree with TRBD1. CDR1 is SGHRS, CDR2 YFSETQ, per germline. V gave up 2 bases and J gave up 2 bases; unmatched junction bases: 0. The CDR3 length is 14 residues. The CDR3, as DNA: TGCGCCAGCAGCTTACAGGGGGCCACAGATACGCAGTATTTT. This gives the protein CASSLQGATDTQYF.

The chain combines TRBV14 with TRBJ2-3; 12 positions match TRBD2. Looked up from germline, CDR1 is SGHDN and CDR2 is FVKESK. The CDR3 has 17 residues. J lost 5 bases, V lost 3 bases, and 9 bases had no gene match. This CDR3 is CASSHYRLAGVGDTQYF. The CDR3 DNA sequence: TGTGCCAGCAGCCATTACCGACTAGCGGGGGTGGGAGATACGCAGTATTTT.

The chain employs TRBV21-1 and TRBJ1-2; the D call in the table, TRBD1, was not verified against the DNA. TRBV21-1 represents a pseudogene. The CDR3 loop spans 15 amino acids. CDR3 sequence reads: CASSKNSDRGYGYTF. In DNA form, the CDR3 reads TGTGCCAGCAGCAAAAACAGTGACAGAGGATATGGCTACACCTTC.

The chain links TRBV4-1 to TRBJ1-2, with 9 bases fitting TRBD1. V shed 4 bases, J shed 4 bases, and the junction held 7 bases outside the gene matches. Germline V gene sequence: CDR1 MGHRA, CDR2 YSYEKL. The CDR3 is 15 amino acids. The CDR3 coding sequence is TGCGCCAGCAGCCGAGAGGGGACAGGGTCCTATGGCTACACCTTC. This translates into CASSREGTGSYGYTF.

This sequence joins TRBV5-1 and TRBJ2-7; the match to TRBD2 covers 9 bases. The CDR3 runs 14 residues. Germline assignment: CDR1 SGHRS and CDR2 YFSETQ. V gave up 0 bases and J gave up 6 bases; unmatched junction bases: 4. The CDR3 protein is CASSLGGGAGEQYF. CDR3 in DNA: TGCGCCAGCAGCTTGGGCGGGGGGGCGGGCGAGCAGTACTTC.

The gene calls are TRBV27 and TRBJ2-6, with TRBD2 matching 10 bases. There are 18 residues in the CDR3. In germline, CDR1 is MNHEY, CDR2 SMNVEV (reference sequence). V was pared by 5 bases and J by 0 bases, with 7 bases of the junction left unmatched. In DNA form, the CDR3 reads TGTGCCAGCAGTCCTACTAGCGGGACCTTCTCTGGGGCCAACGTCCTGACTTTC. It encodes CASSPTSGTFSGANVLTF.

The V call is TRBV27, the J call TRBJ2-6, with 8 nucleotides matching TRBD1. Germline V gene sequence: CDR1 MNHEY, CDR2 SMNVEV (reference sequence). Trimming cost V 7 bases and J 3 bases; bases outside gene matches: 5. This CDR3 is built from 15 residues. DNA of the CDR3: TGTGCCAGCACCTCGGACAGGGTTGGGGCCAACGTCCTGACTTTC. It translates to CASTSDRVGANVLTF. Full variable domain (rest looked up from reference TRBV27 and TRBJ2-6): EAQVTQNPRYLITVTGKKLTVTCSQNMNHEYMSWYRQDPGLGLRQIYYSMNVEVTDKGDVPEGYKVSRKEKRNFPLILESPSPNQTSLYFCASTSDRVGANVLTFGAGSRLTVL.

The chain recombines TRBV7-2 with TRBJ1-2; no definite D call. The CDR3 is 12 amino acids. Germline values: CDR1 SGHTA, CDR2 FQGNSA. V lost 4 bases to trimming and J lost 4 bases, with 7 bases between them. The CDR3 DNA reads as TGTGCCAGCAGCTACAGCCCCTATGGCTACACCTTC. Its protein product is CASSYSPYGYTF.

The V and J genes are TRBV18 and TRBJ2-1; a weak D match, TRBD1 (5 bases). The V gene's germline CDR1 is KGHSH and CDR2 LQKENI. The CDR3 totals 14 residues. The V end lost 0 bases, the J end lost 8 bases, and 11 bases lay between the germline ends. For the CDR3, the DNA is TGTGCCAGCTCACCACCTGTCAGGGTCCATGAGCAGTTCTTC. This sequence encodes CASSPPVRVHEQFF.

The genes are TRBV27 and TRBJ2-5, with TRBD1 identical over 10 bases. CDR1 is MNHEY, CDR2 SMNVEV, per germline (reference sequence). The CDR3 extends over 15 amino acids. J was trimmed by 7 bases and V by 3 bases; bases with no gene match: 8. The CDR3 spells CASSLAGTGDATQYF. The CDR3 coding sequence is TGTGCCAGCAGTTTGGCCGGGACAGGGGATGCGACCCAGTACTTC.

CDR3 loop: CASSSGESGLQGYTF. In nucleotides, the CDR3 is TGCGCCAGCAGCTCTGGAGAGTCAGGGCTACAGGGCTACACCTTC. The chain employs TRBV5-1 and TRBJ1-2, with D tentatively TRBD1 (5 bases). Trimming removed 3 bases from V and 8 bases from J, with 20 bases in between. The CDR3 is 15 amino acids. Germline CDR1 SGHRS, CDR2 YFSETQ.

V gene TRBV27 combines with J gene TRBJ2-3; TRBD2 agrees at 9 bases. Trimming cost V 8 bases and J 1 base; bases outside gene matches: 7. CDR3 size: 15 residues. Germline V gene lookup returns CDR1 MNHEY and CDR2 SMNVEV (reference sequence). CDR3 sequence: CASSRPSGGTDTQYF. The CDR3 coding sequence is TGTGCCAGCTCTAGGCCTAGCGGGGGCACAGATACGCAGTATTTT.

V usage is TRBV19 and J usage is TRBJ2-7; 11 bases are shared with TRBD2. Losses at the gene ends were 5 bases for V and 3 bases for J; bases not matched to a gene: 9. Germline loops: CDR1 LNHDA, CDR2 SQIVND (reference sequence). CDR3 length equals 16 residues. Here the CDR3 DNA reads TGTGCCAGTAGTGCCTTTATTAGCGGGGGGGACTACGAGCAGTACTTC. Protein product: CASSAFISGGDYEQYF.

This chain links TRBV5-1 with TRBJ2-7, with TRBD2 identical over 9 bases. The CDR3 spans 15 residues. The J segment lost 6 bases and the V segment lost 4 bases, leaving 11 bases of the junction unmatched. Germline lookup yields CDR1 SGHRS and CDR2 YFSETQ. The CDR3 protein is CASSQWFSGGSEQYF. The CDR3, as DNA: TGCGCCAGCAGCCAATGGTTTAGCGGGGGATCCGAGCAGTACTTC.

The chain employs TRBV23-1 and TRBJ1-2; TRBD1 agrees at 10 bases. TRBV23-1 is classed as an ORF, of uncertain function. CDR3 length: 17 residues. The junction had 9 bases not matched to a gene; V was cut back by 3 bases and J by 2 bases. Here the CDR3 DNA reads TGCGCCAGCAGTCACCAGACAGGGGGCGGGCACAACTATGGCTACACCTTC. It specifies CASSHQTGGGHNYGYTF.

This chain joins TRBV2 and TRBJ2-3; D is undetermined. The CDR3 length is 13 residues. The germline V gene has CDR1 SNHLY and CDR2 FYNNEI. V was clipped by 7 bases and J by 0 bases, with 8 bases between them. The chain's CDR3 is CASNTYSTDTQYF. For the CDR3, the DNA is TGTGCCAGCAATACATATAGCACAGATACGCAGTATTTT.

The chain carries TRBV28 and TRBJ2-2; D is perhaps TRBD1 (6 bases). The length of the CDR3 is 15 residues. Trimming left V 3 bases short and J 5 bases short, with 13 bases between. Germline V gene data show CDR1 as MDHEN and CDR2 as SYDVKM. The CDR3 loop reads CASSFKWGRTGELFF. CDR3 DNA sequence: TGTGCCAGCAGTTTCAAGTGGGGGCGAACCGGGGAGCTGTTTTTT.

This chain joins TRBV27 and TRBJ1-2; TRBD1 might be the D (5 bases). Trimming pared 5 bases from V and 4 bases from J, leaving 11 bases between. Per the germline V gene, CDR1 is MNHEY and CDR2 is SMNVEV (reference sequence). This CDR3 spans 13 amino acids. CDR3 sequence: CASSQTVGYGYTF. CDR3 in DNA: TGTGCCAGCAGTCAGACAGTCGGCTATGGCTACACCTTC.

The rearrangement joins TRBV7-6 to TRBJ1-4, with 7 bases lining up with TRBD1. Germline CDR1 SGHVS, CDR2 FNYEAQ. The length of the CDR3 is 16 residues. V lost 0 bases to trimming and J lost 5 bases; unmatched junction nucleotides: 6. The CDR3 region is CASSLAYAQGNEKLFF. CDR3 in DNA: TGTGCCAGCAGCTTAGCTTATGCACAGGGGAATGAAAAACTGTTTTTT.

This clone appeared a few times. The V and J genes are TRBV4-1 and TRBJ2-1; 8 bases agree with TRBD2. The CDR3 loop spans 16 amino acids. V was clipped by 3 bases and J by 7 bases; unmatched bases: 11. Germline V gene data show CDR1 as MGHRA and CDR2 as YSYEKL. The CDR3 spells CASSQALAGLGNEQFF. CDR3 DNA: TGCGCCAGCAGCCAGGCCCTAGCGGGTTTAGGGAATGAGCAGTTCTTC.

The chain uses TRBV7-9 and TRBJ2-7, with 8 positions matching TRBD1. The CDR3 consists of 14 residues. Trimming at V came to 4 bases and at J to 5 bases, leaving 7 bases not matched to a gene. CDR1 is SEHNR and CDR2 is FQNEAQ in the germline V gene (reference sequence). In DNA form, the CDR3 reads TGTGCCAGCAGCTCCACGACAGGGGTCGACGAGCAGTACTTC. It is translated as CASSSTTGVDEQYF.